One and the same sample provided the 27 T cell receptor beta chains below, sequenced in a study of cytomegalovirus exposure and HLA in healthy donors (dated by TCRdb to 2017 to 2019). The receptor library was made with the immunoSEQ multiplex PCR assay. TCRdb carries this immuneACCESS record with in-frame sequences only. Its versions omit some clonotypes, under half of them owing to an unresolved V gene in the studies checked, with the rest unexplained. This sample holds 60,000 to 85,000 clones; 96% were observed only once. The ten largest clones add up to over 3.5% of the sample. Material: PBMCs. These receptors came from a woman younger than 30 in good health and CMV-seropositive.

The chain recombines TRBV5-6 with TRBJ2-1, with D perhaps matching TRBD2 (5 bases). This CDR3 region has 15 residues. The germline V gene encodes CDR1 SGHDT and CDR2 YYEEEE. Trimming shortened V by 2 bases and J by 4 bases, and 13 bases separated the two germline ends. For the CDR3, the DNA is TGTGCCAGCAGCTTTTCGTCCACGGGATACAATGAGCAGTTCTTC. This translates into CASSFSSTGYNEQFF.

J is TRBJ2-3 and V is TRBV28, with D tentatively TRBD2 (5 bases). Trimming removed 5 bases from V and 11 bases from J, with 14 bases in between. The CDR3 loop spans 12 amino acids. Germline-derived CDR1 and CDR2 are MDHEN and SYDVKM. The CDR3 coding sequence is TGTGCCAGCAGTACGGCCGGGGTTGGGCAGTATTTT. Its protein product is CASSTAGVGQYF.

The chain joins TRBV7-9 to TRBJ2-1; D possibly corresponds to TRBD2 (5 bases). V dropped 0 bases and J dropped 7 bases, with 13 bases sitting between them. CDR3 length: 15 residues. Germline V CDR1 and CDR2: SEHNR, FQNEAQ (reference sequence). The DNA for the CDR3 is TGTGCCAGCAGCTTAGCGTCGGAAGAGGGTAATGAGCAGTTCTTC. It specifies CASSLASEEGNEQFF.

The chain uses TRBV7-8 and TRBJ2-1; TRBD2 aligns across 7 bases. Germline trimming cut 5 bases from V and 9 bases from J; bases unmatched to any gene: 7. The CDR3 totals 13 residues. Germline CDR1 SGHVS, CDR2 FQNEAQ. The chain's CDR3 is CASSPAGRGEQFF. The CDR3 nucleotides read TGTGCCAGCAGCCCCGCGGGGAGGGGTGAGCAGTTCTTC. Full variable domain (missing parts from reference TRBV7-8 and TRBJ2-1): GAGVSQSPRYKVAKRGQDVALRCDPISGHVSLFWYQQALGQGPEFLTYFQNEAQLDKSGLPSDRFFAERPEGSVSTLKIQRTQQEDSAVYLCASSPAGRGEQFFGPGTRLTVL.

V gene TRBV5-4 combines with J gene TRBJ2-2; D is possibly TRBD1 (5 bases). The CDR3 is 15 residues long. The V gene's germline CDR1 is SGHNT and CDR2 YYREEE (reference sequence). V lost 0 bases and J lost 6, with 12 bases in between. The CDR3 sequence is CASSLAGLKAGELFF. DNA of the CDR3: TGTGCCAGCAGCTTGGCAGGGCTTAAGGCCGGGGAGCTGTTTTTT.

The V call is TRBV27, the J call TRBJ2-7; 14 nucleotides line up with TRBD2. CDR1 is MNHEY, CDR2 SMNVEV, per germline (reference sequence). CDR3 length equals 17 residues. V lost 5 bases to trimming and J lost 2 bases; unmatched junction nucleotides: 8. CDR3 bases: TGTGCCAGCAGTCCCCTATTGACTAGCGGGAGGGCCTACGAGCAGTACTTC. This sequence encodes CASSPLLTSGRAYEQYF.

The chain joins TRBV13 to TRBJ2-5; 8 bases line up with TRBD1. The germline V gene has CDR1 PRHDT and CDR2 FYEKMQ (reference sequence). The V segment lost 5 bases and the J segment 5 bases; nucleotides outside the gene matches: 10. This CDR3 is built from 15 residues. CDR3 nucleotides: TGTGCCAGCAGCCAAAGACAGGGGTCGAGGGAGACCCAGTACTTC. It translates to CASSQRQGSRETQYF.

This chain connects TRBV7-2 to TRBJ2-5, with 13 bases lining up with TRBD2. The CDR3 consists of 17 residues. Germline V CDR1 and CDR2: SGHTA, FQGNSA. J lost 2 bases, V lost 4 bases, and 7 bases had no gene match. The CDR3 spells CASSSGLAGDQQETQYF. The CDR3 nucleotides are TGTGCCAGCAGCTCCGGACTAGCGGGAGACCAGCAAGAGACCCAGTACTTC.

The chain couples TRBV4-3 to TRBJ2-3; 8 positions agree with TRBD2. J lost 4 bases, V lost 1 base, and 10 bases had no gene match. This CDR3 comprises 17 residues. Germline V gene lookup returns CDR1 LGHNA and CDR2 YSLEER. The CDR3 DNA reads as TGCGCCAGCAGCCAAGCCCCAGCGGGAGATGGCTCAGATACGCAGTATTTT. Translation: CASSQAPAGDGSDTQYF.

The chain has TRBV29-1 and TRBJ2-7; TRBD2 aligns across 11 bases. Germline CDR1 is SQVTM and CDR2 is ANQGSEA. V gave up 4 bases and J gave up 6 bases; unmatched junction bases: 11. The CDR3 spans 15 residues. The DNA for the CDR3 is TGCAGCGTTGGCTTTCTAGCGGGAGGACCTACCGAGCAGTACTTC. This sequence encodes CSVGFLAGGPTEQYF.

V usage is TRBV5-1 and J usage is TRBJ1-2, with TRBD1 matching over 10 bases. The CDR3 runs to 15 residues. Germline V gene data show CDR1 as SGHRS and CDR2 as YFSETQ. V lost 3 bases, J lost 8 bases, and 10 bases stayed unmatched. CDR3 protein: CASSSWDRGGGGYTF. The CDR3 DNA sequence: TGCGCCAGCAGCTCATGGGACAGGGGCGGTGGAGGCTACACCTTC.

CDR3 DNA sequence: TGCAGCGTTCCTAGGGACCTTTTATGGGAGGGCCGGGGAGAGCAGTTCTTC. It codes for CSVPRDLLWEGRGEQFF. The chain joins TRBV29-1 to TRBJ2-1, with 7 bases matching TRBD2. Trimming removed 5 bases from V and 10 bases from J; junction bases left unmatched: 23. Germline V CDR1 and CDR2: SQVTM, ANQGSEA. The CDR3 runs to 17 residues.

The rearrangement links TRBV30 to TRBJ2-2; possible D gene TRBD1, 5 bases. Per germline, CDR1 GTSNPN and CDR2 SVGIG (reference sequence). CDR3 length: 12 residues. Trimming shortened V by 2 bases and J by 6 bases, and 7 bases separated the two germline ends. The CDR3 loop is CAWSKGPGELFF. Here the CDR3 DNA reads TGTGCCTGGAGTAAGGGGCCCGGGGAGCTGTTTTTT.

V is TRBV14 and J is TRBJ2-7; the D gene is possibly TRBD2 (7 bases). The V end was cut by 0 bases, the J end by 7 bases, with 13 bases between. Looked up from germline, CDR1 is SGHDN and CDR2 is FVKESK. CDR3 length: 14 residues. Here the CDR3 DNA reads TGTGCCAGCAGCCAAGAGGGGGGGCTAGGAGAGCAGTACTTC. Translation: CASSQEGGLGEQYF.

The V and J genes are TRBV7-2 and TRBJ2-7, with D perhaps matching TRBD2 (6 bases). V was trimmed by 5 bases and J by 2 bases, leaving 13 bases between them. The length of the CDR3 is 14 residues. Germline values: CDR1 SGHTA, CDR2 FQGNSA. The CDR3 reads CASSDPGVTYEQYF. The CDR3 DNA is TGTGCCAGCAGCGACCCGGGAGTTACCTACGAGCAGTACTTC.

This chain links TRBV5-6 with TRBJ1-4; possible D gene TRBD1, 6 bases. Germline V gives CDR1 SGHDT, CDR2 YYEEEE. V was pared by 4 bases and J by 6 bases, with 16 bases between. The CDR3 covers 15 residues. This CDR3 reads CASSLTRDTDEKLFF. The CDR3 DNA reads TGTGCCAGCAGCCTGACCCGGGACACCGATGAAAAACTGTTTTTT. The full variable domain, in which reference TRBV5-6 and TRBJ1-4 provide the parts outside the CDR3, is DAGVTQSPTHLIKTRGQQVTLRCSPKSGHDTVSWYQQALGQGPQFIFQYYEEEERQRGNFPDRFSGHQFPNYSSELNVNALLLGDSALYLCASSLTRDTDEKLFFGSGTQLSVL.

The rearrangement links TRBV27 to TRBJ1-2, with 8 nucleotides matching TRBD1. This CDR3 comprises 14 residues. Germline assignment: CDR1 MNHEY and CDR2 SMNVEV (reference sequence). With V trimmed by 1 base and J by 7 bases, 5 bases remained unmatched. Here the CDR3 DNA reads TGTGCCAGCAGTTTATTGCAGGGGGCGAGTGGCTACACCTTC. Translated: CASSLLQGASGYTF.

The chain employs TRBV30 and TRBJ1-1; weak D call: TRBD1 (5 bases). V was pared by 0 bases and J by 1 base, with 12 bases between. Per germline, CDR1 GTSNPN and CDR2 SVGIG (reference sequence). CDR3 length equals 15 residues. The DNA for the CDR3 is TGTGCCTGGAGTGTACTCCCGACAGAGAACACTGAAGCTTTCTTT. Translated, it gives CAWSVLPTENTEAFF.

The V gene is TRBV12-5, the J gene TRBJ2-4; TRBD2 aligns across 12 bases. CDR3 length: 19 residues. The V gene end was trimmed by 3 bases and the J gene end by 0 bases; junction bases not matched to a gene: 9. CDR1 LGHNT and CDR2 FRNRAP come from the germline V gene. The CDR3 DNA follows: TGTGCTAGTGGTTTCCGACTAGCGGGAGCGGACCTAGCCAAAAACATTCAGTACTTC. This sequence encodes CASGFRLAGADLAKNIQYF.

The gene calls are TRBV6-7 and TRBJ2-7; TRBD2 matches 11 bases. TRBV6-7 falls under the ORF class, with uncertain function. The length of the CDR3 is 16 residues. Trimming took 2 bases from V and 0 from J; bases not matched to a gene: 3. The chain's CDR3 is CASSYLTSGSSYEQYF. The CDR3 DNA reads as TGTGCCAGCAGTTACCTTACTAGCGGGAGCTCCTACGAGCAGTACTTC.

This clone has just a few counts. As DNA, the CDR3 is TGCGCCAGCAGCTCAACGACAGGGAGGGCCAAAAACATTCAGTACTTC. Translating it yields CASSSTTGRAKNIQYF. This rearrangement joins TRBV5-1 to TRBJ2-4, with TRBD1 as a possible D gene (7 bases). The CDR3 has 16 residues. Looked up from germline, CDR1 is SGHRS and CDR2 is YFSETQ. V dropped 3 bases and J dropped 1 base, with 14 bases sitting between them.

The rearrangement uses TRBV28 and TRBJ2-5, with 13 positions matching TRBD2. The V and J ends lost 5 bases and 2 bases, in that order; junction bases with no gene match: 11. Germline CDR1 is MDHEN and CDR2 is SYDVKM. This CDR3 is 18 amino acids long. The CDR3 sequence is CASSTWTSGSGSQETQYF. The DNA of the CDR3 is TGTGCCAGCAGTACTTGGACTAGCGGGAGTGGAAGTCAAGAGACCCAGTACTTC. Full variable domain (outside the CDR3, taken from reference TRBV28 and TRBJ2-5): DVKVTQSSRYLVKRTGEKVFLECVQDMDHENMFWYRQDPGLGLRLIYFSYDVKMKEKGDIPEGYSVSREKKERFSLILESASTNQTSMYLCASSTWTSGSGSQETQYFGPGTRLLVL.

This clone was detected once. The chain has TRBV7-9 and TRBJ2-6; D is possibly TRBD2 (5 bases). V was clipped by 5 bases and J by 1 base, with 9 bases between them. The CDR3 extends over 15 amino acids. CDR1 and CDR2 (germline): SEHNR, FQNEAQ (reference sequence). This CDR3 is CASSGRRSGANVLTF. CDR3 sequence (DNA): TGTGCCAGCAGCGGTCGGAGGTCTGGGGCCAACGTCCTGACTTTC.

This clone was seen just once. This chain connects TRBV4-3 to TRBJ2-5; 7 bases align to TRBD1. Trimming removed 0 bases from V and 3 bases from J; junction bases left unmatched: 7. Germline V CDR1 and CDR2: LGHNA, YSLEER. This CDR3 comprises 16 residues. The CDR3 DNA reads TGCGCCAGCAGCCAAGACCGCCGGGGACAGAAAGAGACCCAGTACTTC. Translation gives CASSQDRRGQKETQYF.

CDR3 sequence reads: CASSYQGTSPTDTQYF. CDR3 bases: TGTGCCAGCAGCTACCAAGGGACTAGCCCAACAGATACGCAGTATTTT. The chain combines TRBV7-9 with TRBJ2-3, with 9 bases lining up with TRBD2. This CDR3 contains 16 residues. Unmatched junction bases numbered 8, after V lost 4 bases and J lost 3 bases. The germline V gene encodes CDR1 SEHNR and CDR2 FQNEAQ (reference sequence).

V is TRBV29-1 and J is TRBJ2-7; the match to TRBD1 covers 12 bases. Germline assignment: CDR1 SQVTM and CDR2 ANQGSEA. This CDR3 comprises 16 residues. With 7 bases clipped from V and 3 bases from J, the junction kept 13 bases outside the gene matches. The CDR3 nucleotides are TGCAGCGAACCGCGGGACAGGGGGCGCTGGGGCTACGAGCAGTACTTC. It yields the protein CSEPRDRGRWGYEQYF.

The chain has TRBV29-1 and TRBJ2-3; TRBD1 is a possible D gene (6 bases). Trimming removed 8 bases from V and 2 bases from J, with 14 bases in between. The CDR3 has 13 residues. Germline V gives CDR1 SQVTM, CDR2 ANQGSEA. CDR3 sequence reads: CSLLRGSTDTQYF. CDR3 in DNA: TGCAGCCTGCTGAGGGGGTCCACAGATACGCAGTATTTT.